One sample yielded the 32 T cell receptor beta chains listed below, sequenced in a study of PD-1 blockade in classical Hodgkin lymphoma. Here immunoSEQ multiplex PCR was the method, and the copy in TCRdb shows in-frame clones only, minus some. The table shows 23,000 or so clones, with approximately 80% occurring only once. Each patient's relapse followed autologous stem cell transplantation, and brentuximab vedotin exposure varied. The starting material was peripheral blood mononuclear cells (PBMCs), obtained before the second cycle of nivolumab. All receptors derive from a human donor with classical Hodgkin lymphoma.

The J gene is TRBJ2-1, the V gene TRBV9; perhaps TRBD2 as D (7 bases). The CDR3 has 15 amino acids. The germline CDR1 and CDR2 sequences are SGDLS and YYNGEE. The V end was cut by 0 bases, the J end by 2 bases, with 9 bases between. CDR3 DNA sequence: TGTGCCAGCAGCGTAGGAGGGGGGGCCTACAATGAGCAGTTCTTC. Amino acid sequence: CASSVGGGAYNEQFF. The full variable domain, in which reference TRBV9 and TRBJ2-1 provide the parts outside the CDR3, is DSGVTQTPKHLITATGQRVTLRCSPRSGDLSVYWYQQSLDQGLQFLIQYYNGEERAKGNILERFSAQQFPDLHSELNLSSLELGDSALYFCASSVGGGAYNEQFFGPGTRLTVL.

This rearrangement joins TRBV7-8 to TRBJ2-5; TRBD2 matches at 9 bases. The germline gives CDR1 SGHVS, CDR2 FQNEAQ. CDR3 length equals 17 residues. The V segment lost 1 base and the J segment 4 bases; nucleotides outside the gene matches: 10. The CDR3 sequence is CASSLGSLAGGLETQYF. The CDR3 coding sequence is TGTGCCAGCAGCTTAGGCTCTCTGGCGGGGGGGCTAGAGACCCAGTACTTC.

This clone was recorded once. This chain connects TRBV9 to TRBJ2-1, with TRBD2 identical over 11 bases. This CDR3 comprises 15 residues. The V gene's germline CDR1 is SGDLS and CDR2 YYNGEE. V gave up 0 bases and J gave up 11 bases; unmatched junction bases: 7. In nucleotides, the CDR3 is TGTGCCAGCAGCGTAGTCGATAGCGGGGGGGCGAAGCAGTTCTTC. Protein sequence: CASSVVDSGGAKQFF.

The J gene is TRBJ2-6, the V gene TRBV5-4; possible D gene TRBD1, 5 bases. Germline V gene lookup returns CDR1 SGHNT and CDR2 YYREEE (reference sequence). The V and J ends lost 10 bases and 13 bases respectively, with 9 bases between them. This CDR3 spans 9 amino acids. The CDR3 spells CARQGVLTF. The CDR3 nucleotides read TGTGCCCGCCAGGGAGTCCTGACTTTC.

This clone was found once. The gene calls are TRBV4-3 and TRBJ2-3; TRBD2 might be the D (7 bases). Trimming removed 1 base at V and 0 bases at J, with 11 bases between. CDR1 LGHNA and CDR2 YSLEER come from the germline V gene. CDR3 size: 16 residues. CDR3 nucleotide sequence: TGCGCCAGCAGCCAAGCTAGGGGGGGAAGCACAGATACGCAGTATTTT. Translated, it gives CASSQARGGSTDTQYF.

The chain recombines TRBV30 with TRBJ1-4; no definite D call. The CDR3 has 15 residues. The germline V and J ends were trimmed by 0 bases and 2 bases, with 10 bases remaining between them. Germline CDR1 and CDR2: GTSNPN and SVGIG (reference sequence). Written as DNA, the CDR3 is TGTGCCTGGAGTGTGTCAAGGGCGACTAATGAAAAACTGTTTTTT. Protein sequence: CAWSVSRATNEKLFF.

CDR3 sequence (DNA): TGTGCCAGCAGCCGGTGGGACAGGGGGAATCAGCCCCAGCATTTT. It translates to CASSRWDRGNQPQHF. The V call is TRBV5-8, the J call TRBJ1-5; 11 bases line up with TRBD1. The CDR3 extends over 15 amino acids. J lost 4 bases, V lost 4 bases, and 4 bases had no gene match. Germline-derived CDR1 and CDR2 are SGHTS and YDEGEE. Full variable domain (remainder filled in from reference TRBV5-8 and TRBJ1-5): EAGVTQSPTHLIKTRGQQATLRCSPISGHTSVYWYQQALGLGLQFLLWYDEGEERNRGNFPPRFSGRQFPNYSSELNVNALELEDSALYLCASSRWDRGNQPQHFGDGTRLSIL.

V is TRBV5-6 and J is TRBJ2-5; a possible D gene is TRBD1 (6 bases). The J call is doubtful: the DNA matches TRBJ2-7 better. Germline values: CDR1 SGHDT, CDR2 YYEEEE. This CDR3 is 14 amino acids long. This CDR3 reads CASSLLAGDYEQYF. In nucleotides, the CDR3 is TGTGCCAGCAGCTTGTTGGCAGGGGACTACGAGCAGTACTTC.

The chain uses TRBV2 and TRBJ2-7; D possibly uses TRBD1 or TRBD2 (7 bases each). This CDR3 spans 12 amino acids. The germline CDR1 and CDR2 sequences are SNHLY and FYNNEI. The CDR3 DNA reads as TGTGCTTTGGGGGAGGGGGCGGATGAGCAGTACTTC. Translated: CALGEGADEQYF.

The gene calls are TRBV2 and TRBJ1-2; D is possibly TRBD1 (6 bases). The V and J ends lost 4 bases and 4 bases respectively, with 25 bases between them. The CDR3 consists of 18 residues. In germline, CDR1 is SNHLY, CDR2 FYNNEI. CDR3: CASSVLGAMIQGLYGYTF. The CDR3 coding sequence is TGTGCCAGCAGTGTCTTAGGTGCAATGATCCAGGGGCTCTATGGCTACACCTTC.

The chain recombines TRBV4-2 with TRBJ2-7; 7 nucleotides line up with TRBD1. This CDR3 has 13 amino acids. Germline CDR1 LGHNA, CDR2 YNFKEQ. V lost 5 bases, J lost 2 bases, and 3 bases stayed unmatched. The CDR3 spells CASSITGAYEQYF. The CDR3 DNA sequence: TGTGCCAGCAGCATAACAGGGGCCTACGAGCAGTACTTC.

This chain joins TRBV10-1 and TRBJ2-7; 12 bases agree with TRBD1. CDR3 length equals 15 residues. From germline, CDR1 is WNHNN and CDR2 SYGVQD (reference sequence). V was clipped by 0 bases and J by 6 bases; unmatched bases: 3. DNA of the CDR3: TGCGCCAGCAGTGAGTCAGGGACAGGGGGCGGCGAGCAGTACTTC. It is translated as CASSESGTGGGEQYF.

The rearrangement joins TRBV5-6 to TRBJ1-3; D ambiguous. Germline V gene sequence: CDR1 SGHDT, CDR2 YYEEEE. The CDR3 is 15 residues long. Deletions cut 0 bases from V and 0 bases from J, with 7 bases between. As DNA, the CDR3 is TGTGCCAGCAGCTTGGGCAGGACCTCTGGAAACACCATATATTTT. Protein sequence: CASSLGRTSGNTIYF.

By frequency in the sample, this clone is medium-sized (0.01 to 0.1%). V gene TRBV6-1 combines with J gene TRBJ1-1; 8 nucleotides agree with TRBD1. With 7 bases clipped from V and 4 bases from J, the junction kept 5 bases outside the gene matches. In germline, CDR1 is MNHNS, CDR2 SASEGT. The CDR3 sequence is 13 residues long. CDR3 coding DNA: TGTGCCAGCACAACAACAGGGGGCACTGAAGCTTTCTTT. Amino acid sequence: CASTTTGGTEAFF.

The chain's CDR3 is CASSFGLAAGTGELFF. In DNA, the CDR3 is TGTGCCAGCAGCTTTGGTCTAGCGGCAGGCACCGGGGAGCTGTTTTTT. The chain joins TRBV7-3 to TRBJ2-2; TRBD2 aligns across 7 bases. Germline V gene sequence: CDR1 SGHTA, CDR2 FQGTGA. V dropped 3 bases and J dropped 4; count of bases not matched to a gene: 8. The CDR3 totals 16 residues.

The CDR3 protein is CASSGGGVYYNEQFF. CDR3 DNA: TGTGCCAGCAGCGGGGGGGGCGTCTACTACAATGAGCAGTTCTTC. This chain uses TRBV5-4 with TRBJ2-1, with D possibly being TRBD2 (7 bases). The CDR3 runs 15 residues. V was cut by 4 bases and J by 3 bases, with 14 bases left in between. The germline gives CDR1 SGHNT, CDR2 YYREEE (reference sequence). The whole variable domain, filled in from reference TRBV5-4 and TRBJ2-1, reads ETGVTQSPTHLIKTRGQQVTLRCSSQSGHNTVSWYQQALGQGPQFIFQYYREEENGRGNFPPRFSGLQFPNYSSELNVNALELDDSALYLCASSGGGVYYNEQFFGPGTRLTVL.

This chain links TRBV27 with TRBJ2-3; TRBD2 aligns across 12 bases. This CDR3 has 17 amino acids. The trim removed 6 bases at V and 2 bases at J, leaving 9 bases unmatched. Germline V gene sequence: CDR1 MNHEY, CDR2 SMNVEV (reference sequence). CDR3 loop: CASSRRRLAGDTDTQYF. CDR3 coding DNA: TGTGCCAGCAGCCGACGAAGACTAGCGGGGGACACAGATACGCAGTATTTT.

This chain uses TRBV7-2 with TRBJ2-5, with D possibly matching TRBD2 (7 bases). Per the germline V gene, CDR1 is SGHTA and CDR2 is FQGNSA. The V and J ends lost 0 bases and 1 base respectively, with 15 bases between them. The length of the CDR3 is 17 residues. The CDR3 loop reads CASSLAGGPSSQETQYF. In DNA form, the CDR3 reads TGTGCCAGCAGCTTAGCGGGGGGGCCCTCGTCCCAAGAGACCCAGTACTTC.

The chain employs TRBV19 and TRBJ2-1; no clear D gene. CDR3 size: 13 residues. Trimming shortened V by 3 bases and J by 10 bases, and 13 bases separated the two germline ends. Germline lookup yields CDR1 LNHDA and CDR2 SQIVND (reference sequence). The CDR3 reads CASSIGQRREQFF. CDR3 bases: TGTGCCAGTAGTATTGGGCAAAGACGCGAGCAGTTCTTC. The variable domain in full, with the rest retrieved from reference TRBV19 and TRBJ2-1, is DGGITQSPKYLFRKEGQNVTLSCEQNLNHDAMYWYRQDPGQGLRLIYYSQIVNDFQKGDIAEGYSVSREKKESFPLTVTSAQKNPTAFYLCASSIGQRREQFFGPGTRLTVL.

V gene TRBV6-5 combines with J gene TRBJ2-6, with D maybe TRBD1 (6 bases). The CDR3 runs to 14 residues. V lost 4 bases to trimming and J lost 5 bases, with 9 bases between them. The germline gives CDR1 MNHEY, CDR2 SVGAGI. CDR3 DNA sequence: TGTGCCAGCAGTTCCGGGACAAGGGCCAACGTCCTGACTTTC. Translating gives CASSSGTRANVLTF.

The chain combines TRBV5-5 with TRBJ2-5; 7 nucleotides line up with TRBD1. V lost 3 bases, J lost 1 base, and 3 bases stayed unmatched. Germline values: CDR1 SGHKS, CDR2 YYEKEE (reference sequence). This CDR3 has 14 residues. CDR3 amino acids: CASSWWDSQETQYF. CDR3 sequence (DNA): TGTGCCAGCAGCTGGTGGGACAGCCAAGAGACCCAGTACTTC.

This chain links TRBV5-6 with TRBJ2-3; 8 nucleotides agree with TRBD2. Germline assignment: CDR1 SGHDT and CDR2 YYEEEE. This CDR3 has 16 residues. V shed 1 base and J 0 bases; nucleotides not matched to a gene: 4. CDR3 nucleotides: TGTGCCAGCAGCTTGCTAGCGGGCCCTAGCACAGATACGCAGTATTTT. Encoded protein: CASSLLAGPSTDTQYF. Complete variable domain (other parts from reference TRBV5-6 and TRBJ2-3): DAGVTQSPTHLIKTRGQQVTLRCSPKSGHDTVSWYQQALGQGPQFIFQYYEEEERQRGNFPDRFSGHQFPNYSSELNVNALLLGDSALYLCASSLLAGPSTDTQYFGPGTRLTVL.

This clone was seen a handful of times. The gene calls are TRBV19 and TRBJ2-3, with 11 bases aligning to TRBD1. The CDR3 covers 15 residues. V gave up 7 bases and J gave up 4 bases; unmatched junction bases: 7. CDR1 LNHDA and CDR2 SQIVND come from the germline V gene (reference sequence). The CDR3 sequence is CASNLPGQGADTQYF. The DNA of the CDR3 is TGTGCCAGTAACCTCCCGGGACAGGGGGCAGATACGCAGTATTTT.

The chain uses TRBV7-2 and TRBJ2-7; perhaps TRBD1 as D (5 bases). The CDR3 is 14 amino acids. Per the germline V gene, CDR1 is SGHTA and CDR2 is FQGNSA. V lost 4 bases to trimming and J lost 0 bases, with 10 bases between them. The CDR3 DNA is TGTGCCAGCAGCTGGACAAGGGGCTCCTACGAGCAGTACTTC. Its protein product is CASSWTRGSYEQYF.

CDR3 in amino acids: CASSPLDVGQETQYF. In nucleotides, the CDR3 is TGTGCCAGCAGCCCTCTAGACGTGGGCCAAGAGACCCAGTACTTC. This chain joins TRBV9 and TRBJ2-5; D gene ambiguous. CDR3 length: 15 amino acids. Germline CDR1 reads SGDLS; CDR2 reads YYNGEE. Trimming stripped 4 bases from V and 1 base from J, with 14 bases between. The full variable domain, rest sourced from reference TRBV9 and TRBJ2-5, is DSGVTQTPKHLITATGQRVTLRCSPRSGDLSVYWYQQSLDQGLQFLIQYYNGEERAKGNILERFSAQQFPDLHSELNLSSLELGDSALYFCASSPLDVGQETQYFGPGTRLLVL.

The V and J genes are TRBV19 and TRBJ2-7, with D unclear. The germline CDR1 and CDR2 sequences are LNHDA and SQIVND (reference sequence). Trimming stripped 2 bases from V and 1 base from J, with 15 bases between. This CDR3 comprises 16 residues. The CDR3 DNA is TGTGCCAGTAGTATACTTTTTAGGACGGCATCCTACGAGCAGTACTTC. This sequence encodes CASSILFRTASYEQYF.

This chain connects TRBV5-1 to TRBJ2-5; D might be TRBD1 (6 bases). V was trimmed by 4 bases and J by 5 bases, leaving 15 bases between them. The CDR3 consists of 14 residues. Germline V gene data show CDR1 as SGHRS and CDR2 as YFSETQ. The chain's CDR3 is CASSISGAKETQYF. CDR3 coding DNA: TGCGCCAGCAGCATATCAGGGGCTAAGGAGACCCAGTACTTC.

The rearrangement uses TRBV9 and TRBJ2-7, with D perhaps matching TRBD1 (6 bases). The CDR3 has 14 residues. V lost 4 bases and J lost 3, with 14 bases in between. CDR1 is SGDLS, CDR2 YYNGEE, per germline. The CDR3 sequence: CASSPQGRGYEQYF. CDR3 DNA sequence: TGTGCCAGCAGCCCTCAGGGCAGGGGCTACGAGCAGTACTTC.

This clone was seen just once. The chain recombines TRBV21-1 with TRBJ2-7; TRBD1, the D gene given by the table, was not confirmed from the DNA. TRBV21-1 is classified as a pseudogene. This CDR3 region has 16 residues. The CDR3 bases are TGTGCCAGCAGCAGGCCCACAGGGATCCACTACGACGAGCAGTACTTC. Translation gives CASSRPTGIHYDEQYF.

By its share, this clone is medium-sized. V is TRBV6-5 and J is TRBJ2-7; TRBD1 or TRBD2 may be the D gene (5 bases each). The germline V gene encodes CDR1 MNHEY and CDR2 SVGAGI. Trimming took off 2 bases at V and 0 bases at J, with 14 bases between the two ends. This CDR3 comprises 16 residues. The CDR3 protein is CASSYRGRSSSYEQYF. In DNA, the CDR3 is TGTGCCAGCAGTTACCGGGGCAGGAGTTCCTCCTACGAGCAGTACTTC.

This clone was observed a few times. J is TRBJ1-1 and V is TRBV18; TRBD1 might be the D (6 bases). CDR3 length: 14 amino acids. Germline V gene data show CDR1 as KGHSH and CDR2 as LQKENI. Trimming took 10 bases from V and 7 from J, leaving 22 bases between them. The CDR3 DNA reads as TGTGCCACTTCCTTGGGGGCGCGCGGGGGTGAAGCTTTCTTT. It translates to CATSLGARGGEAFF.

The gene calls are TRBV7-6 and TRBJ2-3, with TRBD2 matching 8 bases. The CDR3 sequence is 15 residues long. Germline CDR1 and CDR2: SGHVS and FNYEAQ. The ends lost 1 base at V and 1 base at J; junction bases unmatched: 1. The CDR3 DNA reads TGTGCCAGCAGCTTAGGCGGGGGGCGCACAGATACGCAGTATTTT. Translating gives CASSLGGGRTDTQYF.